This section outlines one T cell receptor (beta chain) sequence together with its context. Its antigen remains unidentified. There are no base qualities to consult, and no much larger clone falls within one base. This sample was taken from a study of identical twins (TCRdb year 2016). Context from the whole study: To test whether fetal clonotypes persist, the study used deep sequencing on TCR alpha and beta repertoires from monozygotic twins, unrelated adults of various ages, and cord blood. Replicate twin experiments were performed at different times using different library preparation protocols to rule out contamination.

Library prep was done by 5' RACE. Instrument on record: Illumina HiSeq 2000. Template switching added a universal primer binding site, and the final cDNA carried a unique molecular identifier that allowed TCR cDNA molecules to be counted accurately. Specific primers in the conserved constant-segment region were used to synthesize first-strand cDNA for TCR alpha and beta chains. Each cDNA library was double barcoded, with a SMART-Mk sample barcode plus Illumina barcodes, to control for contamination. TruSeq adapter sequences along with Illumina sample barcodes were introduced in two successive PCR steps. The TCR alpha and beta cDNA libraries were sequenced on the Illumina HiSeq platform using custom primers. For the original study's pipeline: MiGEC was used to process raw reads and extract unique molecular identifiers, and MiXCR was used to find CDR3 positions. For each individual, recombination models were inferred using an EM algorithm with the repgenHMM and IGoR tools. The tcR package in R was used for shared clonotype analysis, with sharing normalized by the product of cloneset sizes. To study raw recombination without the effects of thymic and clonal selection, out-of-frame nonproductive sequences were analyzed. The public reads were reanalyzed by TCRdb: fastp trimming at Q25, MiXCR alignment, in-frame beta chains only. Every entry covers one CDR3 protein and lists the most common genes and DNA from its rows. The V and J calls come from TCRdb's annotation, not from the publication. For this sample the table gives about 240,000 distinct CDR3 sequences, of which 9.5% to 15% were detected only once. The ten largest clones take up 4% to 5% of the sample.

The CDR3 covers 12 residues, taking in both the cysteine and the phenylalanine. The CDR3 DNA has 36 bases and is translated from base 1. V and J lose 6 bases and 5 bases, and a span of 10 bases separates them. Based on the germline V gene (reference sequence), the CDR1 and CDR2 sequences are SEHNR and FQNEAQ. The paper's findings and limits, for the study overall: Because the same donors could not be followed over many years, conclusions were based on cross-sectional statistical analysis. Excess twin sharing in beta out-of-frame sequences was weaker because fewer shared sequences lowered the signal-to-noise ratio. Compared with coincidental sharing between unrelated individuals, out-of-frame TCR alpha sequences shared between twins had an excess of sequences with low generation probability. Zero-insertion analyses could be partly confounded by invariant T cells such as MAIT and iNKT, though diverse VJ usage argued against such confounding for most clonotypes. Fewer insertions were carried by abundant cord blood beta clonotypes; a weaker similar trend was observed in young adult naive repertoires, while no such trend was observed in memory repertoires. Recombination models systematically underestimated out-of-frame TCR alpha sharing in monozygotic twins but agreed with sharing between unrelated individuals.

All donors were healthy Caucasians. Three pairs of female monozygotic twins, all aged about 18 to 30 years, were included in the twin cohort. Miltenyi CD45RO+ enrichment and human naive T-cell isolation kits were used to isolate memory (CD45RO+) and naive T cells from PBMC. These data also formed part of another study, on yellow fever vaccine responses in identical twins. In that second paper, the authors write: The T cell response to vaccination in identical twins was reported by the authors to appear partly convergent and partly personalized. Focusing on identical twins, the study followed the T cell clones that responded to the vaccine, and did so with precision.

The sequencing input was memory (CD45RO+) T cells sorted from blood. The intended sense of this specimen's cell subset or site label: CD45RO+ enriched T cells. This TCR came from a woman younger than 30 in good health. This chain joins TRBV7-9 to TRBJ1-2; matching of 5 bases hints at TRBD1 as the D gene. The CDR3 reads CASRRDVYGYTF. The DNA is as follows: TGTGCCAGCAGACGGGACGTATATGGCTACACCTTC.